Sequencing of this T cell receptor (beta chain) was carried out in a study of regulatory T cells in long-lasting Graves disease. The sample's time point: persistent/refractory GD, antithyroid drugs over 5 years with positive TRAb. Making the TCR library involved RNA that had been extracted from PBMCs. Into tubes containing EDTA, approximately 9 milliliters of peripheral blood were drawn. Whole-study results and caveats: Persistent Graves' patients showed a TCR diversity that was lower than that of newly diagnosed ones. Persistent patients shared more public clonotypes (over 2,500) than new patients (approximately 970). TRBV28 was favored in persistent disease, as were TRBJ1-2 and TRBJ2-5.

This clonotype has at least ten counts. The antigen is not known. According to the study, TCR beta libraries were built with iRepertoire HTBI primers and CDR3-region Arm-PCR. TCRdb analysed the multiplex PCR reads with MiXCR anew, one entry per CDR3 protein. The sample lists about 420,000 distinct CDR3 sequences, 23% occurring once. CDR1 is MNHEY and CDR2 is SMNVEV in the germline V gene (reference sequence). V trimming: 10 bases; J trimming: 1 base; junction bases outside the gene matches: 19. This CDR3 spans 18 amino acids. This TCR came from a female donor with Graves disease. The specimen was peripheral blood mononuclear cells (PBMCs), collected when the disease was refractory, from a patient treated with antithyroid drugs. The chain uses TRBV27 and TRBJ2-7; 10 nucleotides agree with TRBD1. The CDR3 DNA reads TGTGCCAACTGCTCCTCCGGAGTGTCGGGACAGGGGTCCTACGAGCAGTACTTC. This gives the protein CANCSSGVSGQGSYEQYF.